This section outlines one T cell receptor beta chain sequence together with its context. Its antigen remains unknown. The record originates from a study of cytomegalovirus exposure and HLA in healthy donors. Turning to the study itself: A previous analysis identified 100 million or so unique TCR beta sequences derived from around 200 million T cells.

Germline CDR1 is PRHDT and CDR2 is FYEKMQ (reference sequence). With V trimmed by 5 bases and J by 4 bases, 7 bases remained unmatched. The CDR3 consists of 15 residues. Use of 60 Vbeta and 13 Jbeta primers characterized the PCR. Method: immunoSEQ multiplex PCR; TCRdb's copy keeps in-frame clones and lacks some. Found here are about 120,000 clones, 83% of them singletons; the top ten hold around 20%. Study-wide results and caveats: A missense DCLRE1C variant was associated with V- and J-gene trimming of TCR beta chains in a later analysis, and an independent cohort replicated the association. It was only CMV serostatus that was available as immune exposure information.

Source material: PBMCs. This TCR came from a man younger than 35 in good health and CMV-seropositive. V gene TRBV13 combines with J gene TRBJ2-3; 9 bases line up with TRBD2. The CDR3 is CASSLSGGSADTQYF. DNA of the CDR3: TGTGCCAGCAGCCTTAGCGGGGGCTCGGCAGATACGCAGTATTTT. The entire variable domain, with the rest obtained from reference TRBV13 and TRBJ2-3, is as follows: AAGVIQSPRHLIKEKRETATLKCYPIPRHDTVYWYQQGPGQDPQFLISFYEKMQSDKGSIPDRFSAQQFSDYHSELNMSSLELGDSALYFCASSLSGGSADTQYFGPGTRLTVL.